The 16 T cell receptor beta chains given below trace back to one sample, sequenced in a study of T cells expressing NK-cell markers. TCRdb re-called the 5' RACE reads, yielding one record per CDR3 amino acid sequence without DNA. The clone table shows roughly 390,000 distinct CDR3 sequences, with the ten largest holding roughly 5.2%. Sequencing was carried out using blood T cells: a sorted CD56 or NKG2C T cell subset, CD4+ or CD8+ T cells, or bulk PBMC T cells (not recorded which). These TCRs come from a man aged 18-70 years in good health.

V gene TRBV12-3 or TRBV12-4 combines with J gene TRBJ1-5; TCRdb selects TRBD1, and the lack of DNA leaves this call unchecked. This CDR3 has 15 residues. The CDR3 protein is CASRDSLWSNQPQHF.

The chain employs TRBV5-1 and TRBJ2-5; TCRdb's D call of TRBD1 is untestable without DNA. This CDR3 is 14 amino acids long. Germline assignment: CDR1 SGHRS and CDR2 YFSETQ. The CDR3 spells CASSLRDNKETQYF.

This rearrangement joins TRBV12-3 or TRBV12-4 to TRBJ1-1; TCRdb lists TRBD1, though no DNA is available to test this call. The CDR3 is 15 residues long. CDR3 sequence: CASSHGTGRGTEAFF.

CDR3 sequence: CASSSTGTTFNEQFF. V is TRBV7-9 and J is TRBJ2-1; the TCRdb call, TRBD2, lacks DNA for checking. Germline CDR1 and CDR2: SEHNR and FQNEAQ (reference sequence). CDR3 length equals 15 residues.

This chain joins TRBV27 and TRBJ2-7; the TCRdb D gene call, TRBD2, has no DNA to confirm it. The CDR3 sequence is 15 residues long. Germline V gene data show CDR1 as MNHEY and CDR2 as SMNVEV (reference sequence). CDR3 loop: CASSHSGVNSYEQYF.

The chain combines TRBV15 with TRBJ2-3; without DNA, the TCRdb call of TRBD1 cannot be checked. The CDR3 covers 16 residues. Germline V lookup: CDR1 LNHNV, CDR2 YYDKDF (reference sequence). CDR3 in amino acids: CATSRITGVRTDTQYF.

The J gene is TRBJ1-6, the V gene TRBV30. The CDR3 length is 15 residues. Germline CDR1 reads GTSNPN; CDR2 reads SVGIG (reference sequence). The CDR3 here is CAWEGIGHYNSPLHF.

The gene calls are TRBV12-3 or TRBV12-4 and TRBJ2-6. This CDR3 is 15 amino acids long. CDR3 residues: CASSFTISGANVLTF.

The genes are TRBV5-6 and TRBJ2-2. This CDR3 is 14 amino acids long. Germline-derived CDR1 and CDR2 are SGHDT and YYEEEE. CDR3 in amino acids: CASSLNRRTGELFF.

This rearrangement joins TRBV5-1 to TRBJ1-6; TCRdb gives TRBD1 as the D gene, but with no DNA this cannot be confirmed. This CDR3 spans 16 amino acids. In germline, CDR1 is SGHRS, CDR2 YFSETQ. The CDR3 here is CASSFRTDNYNSPLHF.

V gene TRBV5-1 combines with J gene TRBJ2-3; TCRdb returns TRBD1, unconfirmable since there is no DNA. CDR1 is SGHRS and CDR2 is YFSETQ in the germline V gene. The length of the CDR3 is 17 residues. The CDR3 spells CASSLFASSGGTDTQYF.

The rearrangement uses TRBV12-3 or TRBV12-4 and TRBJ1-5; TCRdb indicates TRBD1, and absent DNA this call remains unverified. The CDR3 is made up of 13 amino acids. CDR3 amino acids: CASSLRGDNKKHF.

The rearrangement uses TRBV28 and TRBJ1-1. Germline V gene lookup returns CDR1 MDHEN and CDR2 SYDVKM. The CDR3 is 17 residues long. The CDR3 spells CASSRYSARRANTEAFF.

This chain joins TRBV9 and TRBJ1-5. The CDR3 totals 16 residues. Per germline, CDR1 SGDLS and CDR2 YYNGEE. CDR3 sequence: CASSPRRDLSNQPQHF.

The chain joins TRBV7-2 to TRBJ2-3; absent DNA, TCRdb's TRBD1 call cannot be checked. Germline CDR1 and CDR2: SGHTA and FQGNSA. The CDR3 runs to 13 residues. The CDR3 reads CASSLGDRGLQYF. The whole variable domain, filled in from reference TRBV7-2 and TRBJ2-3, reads GAGVSQSPSNKVTEKGKDVELRCDPISGHTALYWYRQSLGQGLEFLIYFQGNSAPDKSGLPSDRFSAERTGGSVSTLTIQRTQQEDSAVYLCASSLGDRGLQYFGPGTRLTVL.

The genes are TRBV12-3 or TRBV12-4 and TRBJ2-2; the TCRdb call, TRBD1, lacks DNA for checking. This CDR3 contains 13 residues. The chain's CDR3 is CASRRQGPGELFF.